The 32 T cell receptor beta chains below all came from one sample that was sequenced in a study of CD8+ T cells in alopecia areata. The sequencing template was cDNA reverse transcribed from extracted RNA. Generated by immunoSEQ multiplex PCR, the TCRdb table keeps only in-frame clones and is missing some. This repertoire lists about 270,000 clones without singletons; 1.2% sits in the top ten. Cutaneous lymph node cells were pooled, and they were sorted using CD4, CD8alpha, NKG2D, NKG2ACE and other markers. Input material: CD4+ T cells sorted from a lymph node. Receptors were obtained from a C3H/HeJ mouse with alopecia areata. MHC haplotype: H2-k.

On this clone: The germline and genes are mouse ones. The read is 4 residues too short to cover the CDR3 end, so that end is filled in from the germline J gene. The chain couples TRBV13-1 to TRBJ2-1; TRBD2 matches 12 bases. The V segment lost 6 bases and the J segment 5 bases; nucleotides outside the gene matches: 3. This CDR3 is built from 14 residues. Per the germline V gene, CDR1 is NSHNY and CDR2 is SYGAGN. CDR3: CASTWDWGDAEQFF. The sequenced CDR3 bases are TGTGCCAGCACTTGGGACTGGGGGGATGCT.

This clone came up a few times. The germline and genes are mouse ones. The read ends 4 residues shy of where the CDR3 ends; the end is completed using the germline J gene. This chain uses TRBV17 with TRBJ2-5; no clear D. This CDR3 has 14 residues. CDR1 and CDR2 (germline): MNHDT, YYDKIL. V was cut by 2 bases and J by 2 bases, with 8 bases left in between. CDR3 protein: CASSRSPGQDTQYF. The sequenced CDR3 bases are TGTGCTAGCAGTAGATCGCCAGGCCAAGAC.

A remark on this clone: Mouse gene names apply. The observed sequence ends 4 residues before the CDR3 terminus, with the missing tail filled in from the germline J gene. Other DNA sequences from this sample encode an identical CDR3 as well. This sequence joins TRBV19 and TRBJ1-2, with 9 bases matching TRBD1. The CDR3 sequence is 14 residues long. V shed 5 bases and J 0 bases; nucleotides not matched to a gene: 2. The germline V gene has CDR1 FNHDT and CDR2 SITEND (reference sequence). CDR3 in amino acids: CASRTGGANSDYTF. CDR3 DNA (partial): TGTGCCAGCAGGACAGGGGGTGCAAACTCC.

On this clone itself: Genes and germline are mouse. The CDR3 goes on 4 residues after the read ends, and that part is filled in from the germline J gene. The V gene is TRBV13-1, the J gene TRBJ2-1, with D possibly TRBD1 on 6 matching bases. CDR1 and CDR2 (germline): NSHNY, SYGAGN. The germline V and J ends were trimmed by 2 bases and 2 bases, with 11 bases remaining between them. The CDR3 is made up of 15 amino acids. Partial CDR3 DNA: TGTGCCAGCAGTGACCAGGGGAGGGACTATGCT. Amino acid sequence: CASSDQGRDYA. The CDR3 in full is CASSDQGRDYAEQFF.

This clone turned up a few times. These gene names are mouse names. The CDR3 goes on 4 residues after the read ends, and that part is filled in from the germline J gene. V usage is TRBV13-3 and J usage is TRBJ2-3; the match to TRBD2 covers 9 bases. The length of the CDR3 is 13 residues. CDR1 NNHDY and CDR2 SYVADS come from the germline V gene. The sequenced part of the CDR3 DNA is TGTGCCAGCAGCCTGACTGGGGGAGAA. This gives the protein CASSLTGGE. The full CDR3 sequence reads CASSLTGGETLYF.

This clone appeared a few times. Genes and germline are mouse. The CDR3 end falls 4 residues outside the read, so it is completed with the germline J gene. Other DNA sequences within the sample encode an identical CDR3. The gene calls are TRBV13-1 and TRBJ2-7; 11 nucleotides line up with TRBD1. This CDR3 is built from 14 residues. Germline loops: CDR1 NSHNY, CDR2 SYGAGN. After removal of 4 bases from V and 3 bases from J, the junction contained 3 bases not matched to a gene. The CDR3 bases that were read are TGTGCCAGCAGTTCCGGGACAGGGGGCTAT. Amino acid sequence: CASSSGTGGY. The entire CDR3 is CASSSGTGGYEQYF.

With regard to this clone: The genes and germline here are from mouse. Distinct nucleotide sequences in the sample also encode this CDR3. This CDR3 is CASSPGTGDYAEQFF. The CDR3 DNA, read in part, is TGTGCCAGCAGCCCCGGGACTGGGGACTATGCT. The V and J genes are TRBV19 and TRBJ2-1, with 10 positions matching TRBD2. Sequencing ends 4 residues short of the CDR3 end; the germline J gene provides the rest. Trimming removed 5 bases from V and 2 bases from J; junction bases left unmatched: 4. The V gene's germline CDR1 is FNHDT and CDR2 SITEND (reference sequence). This CDR3 has 15 residues.

This clone was seen only a few times. Mouse gene names and germline throughout. CDR3 sequence: CAWGQGLGNSPLYF. The sequenced CDR3 bases are TGTGCCTGGGGACAGGGGTTGGGTAATTCGCCC. The chain joins TRBV31 to TRBJ1-6, with TRBD1 matching over 9 bases. From the germline J gene comes the end of the CDR3, since the read stops 3 residues before it. TRBJ1-6 is placed among ORFs of uncertain function. This CDR3 has 14 amino acids. The V gene's germline CDR1 is GKSSPN and CDR2 SITVG. J lost 6 bases, V lost 5 bases, and 5 bases had no gene match.

This clone has only a few counts. Gene names follow the mouse nomenclature. The read is 4 residues too short to cover the CDR3 end, so that end is filled in from the germline J gene. The sample holds other DNA sequences that translate to the same CDR3. The V gene is TRBV31, the J gene TRBJ2-2; TRBD2 agrees at 11 bases. The CDR3 totals 15 residues. Germline CDR1 reads GKSSPN; CDR2 reads SITVG. Germline trimming cut 0 bases from V and 4 bases from J; bases unmatched to any gene: 1. CDR3 DNA, as far as it was read: TGTGCCTGGAGTCTGGGGACTGGGGGCACCGGG. Translated: CAWSLGTGGTG. The whole CDR3 region reads CAWSLGTGGTGQLYF.

The table lists this clone with a few counts. Gene names are the mouse ones. With the read ending 4 residues before the CDR3 end, the germline J gene is used to fill in that end. V is TRBV13-2 and J is TRBJ2-5, with 8 bases that match TRBD1. CDR3 length: 15 amino acids. From germline, CDR1 is NNHNN and CDR2 SYGAGS (reference sequence). CDR3 residues: CASGGRTGSVDTQYF. Partial CDR3 DNA: TGTGCCAGCGGTGGGAGGACAGGGTCGGTAGAC.

A note on this clone: The gene names given are mouse names. The DNA ends 4 residues before the CDR3 does, and the rest of the CDR3 is filled in from the germline J gene. Other nucleotide sequences from this sample produce the same CDR3. The V call is TRBV13-1, the J call TRBJ1-2; D remains ambiguous. The CDR3 spans 12 residues. Germline V gene sequence: CDR1 NSHNY, CDR2 SYGAGN. The CDR3 sequence: CASSDAGSDYTF. CDR3 DNA (partial): TGTGCCAGCAGTGATGCAGGATCC.

For this clone: The germline and genes are mouse ones. The read ends 4 residues before the CDR3 terminus; that terminus is restored from the germline J gene. Other DNA sequences in this sample translate to the same CDR3. V gene TRBV13-2 combines with J gene TRBJ2-7; 11 nucleotides line up with TRBD1. CDR3 length: 14 amino acids. Looked up from germline, CDR1 is NNHNN and CDR2 is SYGAGS (reference sequence). The CDR3 loop is CASGPGTGGYEQYF. The covered CDR3 bases are TGTGCCAGCGGGCCCGGGACAGGGGGATAT.

This clone was counted only a few times. Gene names are the mouse ones. The sample has other DNA sequences that encode this CDR3 too. The DNA read from the CDR3 is TGTGCCAGCAGTATCCGGACAACAAACTCC. Amino acid sequence: CASSIRTTNS. The whole CDR3 protein is CASSIRTTNSDYTF. This chain uses TRBV19 with TRBJ1-2, with D possibly TRBD1 on 5 matching bases. The read ends 4 residues early relative to the CDR3; the germline J gene fills the gap. The CDR3 spans 14 residues. The germline CDR1 and CDR2 sequences are FNHDT and SITEND (reference sequence). V was shortened by 2 bases and J by 0 bases, with 8 bases between the two germline ends.

Points on this clone: These gene names are mouse names. The CDR3 extends 4 residues past the end of the read, so its final part is completed from the germline J gene. The V gene is TRBV17, the J gene TRBJ2-5, with TRBD2 matching over 11 bases. The CDR3 sequence is 15 residues long. Per germline, CDR1 MNHDT and CDR2 YYDKIL. The V and J ends lost 6 bases and 3 bases, in that order; junction bases with no gene match: 5. The CDR3 DNA, read in part, is TGTGCTAGCAGCGTCGACTGGGGGGGACAAGAC. It encodes CASSVDWGGQD. The full CDR3 reads CASSVDWGGQDTQYF.

For this clone: Here the gene names and germline are mouse. The read halts 4 residues ahead of the CDR3 end, with the missing end drawn from the germline J gene. The gene calls are TRBV1 and TRBJ2-3; D not resolved. The V gene's germline CDR1 is NSQYPW and CDR2 LRSPGD (reference sequence). The CDR3 has 14 residues. Trimming took 0 bases from V and 2 from J, leaving 6 bases between them. The covered CDR3 bases are TGCACCTGCAGTGCAGATCACACTGCAGAA. Translated, it gives CTCSADHTAE. The entire CDR3 sequence reads CTCSADHTAETLYF.

As concerns this clone: Each gene name is a mouse one. The read ends 4 residues shy of where the CDR3 ends; the end is completed using the germline J gene. The chain links TRBV13-3 to TRBJ2-3; 10 bases line up with TRBD2. Looked up from germline, CDR1 is NNHDY and CDR2 is SYVADS. CDR3 length: 14 amino acids. Losses at the gene ends were 7 bases for V and 1 base for J; bases not matched to a gene: 3. CDR3 sequence reads: CASADWGGAETLYF. The DNA read from the CDR3 is TGTGCCAGCGCTGACTGGGGGGGTGCAGAA.

About this clone itself: Gene names and germline match the mouse. The read ends 4 residues shy of where the CDR3 ends; the end is completed using the germline J gene. V usage is TRBV1 and J usage is TRBJ2-1; TRBD1 aligns across 8 bases. The germline V gene encodes CDR1 NSQYPW and CDR2 LRSPGD (reference sequence). The CDR3 consists of 14 residues. The part of the CDR3 DNA that was read is TGCACCTGCAGTGCAGTGGACAGGGAGGCT. Its translation: CTCSAVDREA. The entire CDR3 is CTCSAVDREAEQFF.

This clone has more than one count but fewer than ten. Mouse gene names and germline throughout. The read ends 4 residues shy of where the CDR3 ends; the end is completed using the germline J gene. The rearrangement joins TRBV13-1 to TRBJ2-5; unclear D gene. Germline V gene sequence: CDR1 NSHNY, CDR2 SYGAGN. Trimming stripped 0 bases from V and 0 bases from J, with 5 bases between. This CDR3 has 14 residues. The CDR3 DNA, read in part, is TGTGCCAGCAGTGATGGCAGTAACCAAGAC. It translates to CASSDGSNQD. The entire CDR3 is CASSDGSNQDTQYF.

A note on this clone: Gene and germline names: mouse. The read ends 4 residues before the CDR3 terminus; that terminus is restored from the germline J gene. The chain joins TRBV13-3 to TRBJ2-7, with TRBD1 as a possible D gene (6 bases). The V end was cut by 1 base, the J end by 2 bases, with 10 bases between. The CDR3 totals 14 residues. The V gene's germline CDR1 is NNHDY and CDR2 SYVADS. The DNA read from the CDR3 is TGTGCCAGCAGTGATAGGGGGACCCCCTAT. Protein: CASSDRGTPY. The entire CDR3 sequence reads CASSDRGTPYEQYF.

This clone was counted only a few times. Gene names and germline match the mouse. The observed sequence ends 4 residues before the CDR3 terminus, with the missing tail filled in from the germline J gene. The chain carries TRBV19 and TRBJ1-2; 9 bases are a match to TRBD1. After removal of 2 bases from V and 4 bases from J, the junction contained 3 bases not matched to a gene. The germline gives CDR1 FNHDT, CDR2 SITEND (reference sequence). The CDR3 contains 14 residues. CDR3 DNA (partial): TGTGCCAGCAGTATCGGGACAGGGAGCTCC. Encoded protein: CASSIGTGSS. The full CDR3 reads CASSIGTGSSDYTF. Supplemented by reference TRBV19 and TRBJ1-2, the full variable domain reads GGIITQTPKFLIGQEGQKLTLKCQQNFNHDTMYWYRQDSGKGLRLIYYSITENDLQKGDLSEGYDASREKKSSFSLTVTSAQKNEMAVFLCASSIGTGSSDYTFGSGTRLLVI.

This clone was seen a handful of times. The genes and germline here are from mouse. The CDR3 extends 4 residues past the end of the read, so its final part is completed from the germline J gene. The chain employs TRBV19 and TRBJ1-1; 7 bases agree with TRBD1. Per the germline V gene, CDR1 is FNHDT and CDR2 is SITEND (reference sequence). The CDR3 is made up of 14 amino acids. J gave up 1 base and V 5 bases, and 5 bases lay outside the gene matches. This CDR3 is CASRAGTENTEVFF. The CDR3 bases that were read are TGTGCCAGCAGGGCCGGGACAGAAAACACA.

This clone was found a few times. The germline and genes are mouse ones. The read ends 4 residues shy of where the CDR3 ends; the end is completed using the germline J gene. The chain links TRBV5 to TRBJ2-4, with 10 bases matching TRBD1. From germline, CDR1 is LGHNA and CDR2 YNLKQL (reference sequence). The length of the CDR3 is 16 residues. The CDR3 DNA, read in part, is TGTGCCAGCAGCCAAGATTTGGGGACAGGGGTTAAC. It encodes CASSQDLGTGVN. In full, the CDR3 is CASSQDLGTGVNTLYF.

For this clone: Genes here carry mouse names. The missing CDR3 end, 3 residues past where the read stops, is filled in from the germline J gene. This chain joins TRBV1 and TRBJ1-6; D possibly corresponds to TRBD1 (6 bases). TRBJ1-6 counts as an open reading frame of uncertain function. The CDR3 covers 17 residues. Germline CDR1 is NSQYPW and CDR2 is LRSPGD (reference sequence). V was pared by 0 bases and J by 2 bases, with 11 bases between. The CDR3 DNA, read in part, is TGCACCTGCAGTGCAGAGAGGGGGGGCCCCTATAATTCGCCC. Its protein product is CTCSAERGGPYNSP. The whole CDR3 is CTCSAERGGPYNSPLYF.

This clone appeared a few times. Genes and germline are mouse. Read data end 4 residues before the CDR3 end; the end is taken from the germline J gene. The chain employs TRBV13-3 and TRBJ2-2; D may be TRBD1 (6 bases). V lost 4 bases and J 2 bases, leaving 9 bases between the germline ends. CDR1 is NNHDY and CDR2 is SYVADS in the germline V gene. There are 14 residues in the CDR3. The part of the CDR3 DNA that was read is TGTGCCAGCAGTCAACAGGGTAACACCGGG. This gives the protein CASSQQGNTG. The entire CDR3 is CASSQQGNTGQLYF.

This clone was detected only a few times. Mouse germline and gene names are used. The read is 4 residues too short to cover the CDR3 end, so that end is filled in from the germline J gene. The chain links TRBV31 to TRBJ1-1, with D hard to call. Trimming stripped 1 base from V and 0 bases from J, with 9 bases between. The germline V gene encodes CDR1 GKSSPN and CDR2 SITVG. The CDR3 has 14 amino acids. The part of the CDR3 DNA that was read is TGTGCCTGGAGTCAGGGCCAAGCAAACACA. Amino acids: CAWSQGQANT. The whole CDR3 region reads CAWSQGQANTEVFF.

This clone was seen at least ten times. Gene names denote mouse genes. The read finishes 4 residues shy of the CDR3 end, and the germline J gene is used to complete it. This specimen includes other DNA sequences encoding the same CDR3. V and J are TRBV17 and TRBJ2-3; unclear D gene. The CDR3 has 14 amino acids. V lost 0 bases, J lost 0 bases, and 4 bases lay in between. The germline gives CDR1 MNHDT, CDR2 YYDKIL. The CDR3 spells CASSRDNSAETLYF. CDR3 bases read: TGTGCTAGCAGTAGAGACAATAGTGCAGAA.

Only a few counts were recorded for this clone. Germline and genes: mouse. The read is 4 residues too short to cover the CDR3 end, so that end is filled in from the germline J gene. The V call is TRBV13-1, the J call TRBJ2-2; TRBD2 matches at 8 bases. Germline values: CDR1 NSHNY, CDR2 SYGAGN. Trimming took 0 bases from V and 3 from J; bases not matched to a gene: 7. The CDR3 spans 17 residues. The CDR3 DNA, read in part, is TGTGCCAGCAGTGATGCACCGGGGGGGCTGGACACCGGG. Amino acid sequence: CASSDAPGGLDTG. The whole CDR3 protein reads CASSDAPGGLDTGQLYF.

Comment on this clone: Germline and genes here are mouse. Sequencing ends 4 residues short of the CDR3 end; the germline J gene provides the rest. This chain connects TRBV5 to TRBJ1-1, with 7 nucleotides matching TRBD1. Unmatched junction bases numbered 1, after V lost 2 bases and J lost 1 base. The CDR3 is made up of 14 amino acids. Germline CDR1 is LGHNA and CDR2 is YNLKQL (reference sequence). The CDR3 region is CASSQRDRNTEVFF. CDR3 DNA (partial): TGTGCCAGCAGCCAAAGGGACAGAAACACA.

In regard to this clone: Gene names follow the mouse nomenclature. Read data end 4 residues before the CDR3 end; the end is taken from the germline J gene. Other DNA sequences from this sample encode an identical CDR3 as well. The chain couples TRBV13-1 to TRBJ2-1; 11 bases match TRBD2. This CDR3 spans 15 amino acids. Germline assignment: CDR1 NSHNY and CDR2 SYGAGN. The ends lost 4 bases at V and 5 bases at J; junction bases unmatched: 5. CDR3: CASSLGLGGDAEQFF. CDR3 DNA, as far as it was read: TGTGCCAGCAGTCTCGGACTGGGGGGAGATGCT.

This clone was recorded a few times. The gene names here belong to mouse. The observed sequence ends 4 residues before the CDR3 terminus, with the missing tail filled in from the germline J gene. The rearrangement uses TRBV19 and TRBJ1-2; 10 bases align to TRBD1. CDR1 is FNHDT and CDR2 is SITEND in the germline V gene (reference sequence). This CDR3 region has 12 residues. Trimming took 9 bases from V and 3 from J; bases not matched to a gene: 2. CDR3 sequence reads: CATGTGDSDYTF. The CDR3 bases that were read are TGTGCCACAGGGACAGGGGACTCC.

About this clone itself: Gene names refer to mouse genes. The read halts 3 residues ahead of the CDR3 end, with the missing end drawn from the germline J gene. The chain combines TRBV19 with TRBJ1-6; the match to TRBD1 covers 7 bases. TRBJ1-6 is known as an ORF, though its function is uncertain. The CDR3 sequence is 16 residues long. The V gene end was trimmed by 2 bases and the J gene end by 0 bases; junction bases not matched to a gene: 2. The germline CDR1 and CDR2 sequences are FNHDT and SITEND (reference sequence). The CDR3 DNA, read in part, is TGTGCCAGCAGTATGGGGACAGTTTCCTATAATTCGCCC. As protein: CASSMGTVSYNSP. The entire CDR3 protein is CASSMGTVSYNSPLYF.

With respect to this clone: The gene names here belong to mouse. From the germline J gene comes the end of the CDR3, since the read stops 4 residues before it. V is TRBV13-1 and J is TRBJ2-1, with TRBD2 identical over 9 bases. The CDR3 consists of 15 residues. From germline, CDR1 is NSHNY and CDR2 SYGAGN. V dropped 6 bases and J dropped 1; count of bases not matched to a gene: 5. Incomplete CDR3 DNA: TGTGCCAGCACCCCAGGACTGGGGAACTATGCT. Amino acids: CASTPGLGNYA. The full CDR3 protein is CASTPGLGNYAEQFF.